The present T cell receptor beta chain was sequenced within a study of tissue T cells after allogeneic stem cell transplantation. The protocol was immunoSEQ multiplex PCR, while the TCRdb copy is restricted to in-frame clones and leaves out a portion. The table lists 8,000 to 10,000 clones, around three fifths of them singletons. V shed 3 bases, J shed 4 bases, and the junction held 2 bases outside the gene matches. This CDR3 comprises 14 residues. Germline-derived CDR1 and CDR2 are KGHDR and SFDVKD. This receptor was taken from a woman aged 18 to 49 with breast cancer. V usage is TRBV24-1 and J usage is TRBJ2-5; 9 bases line up with TRBD1. Material: tissue from the jejunum, obtained at autopsy. DNA of the CDR3: TGTGCCACCAGTGATCGACAGGGGGTAGAGACCCAGTACTTC. Residues: CATSDRQGVETQYF.